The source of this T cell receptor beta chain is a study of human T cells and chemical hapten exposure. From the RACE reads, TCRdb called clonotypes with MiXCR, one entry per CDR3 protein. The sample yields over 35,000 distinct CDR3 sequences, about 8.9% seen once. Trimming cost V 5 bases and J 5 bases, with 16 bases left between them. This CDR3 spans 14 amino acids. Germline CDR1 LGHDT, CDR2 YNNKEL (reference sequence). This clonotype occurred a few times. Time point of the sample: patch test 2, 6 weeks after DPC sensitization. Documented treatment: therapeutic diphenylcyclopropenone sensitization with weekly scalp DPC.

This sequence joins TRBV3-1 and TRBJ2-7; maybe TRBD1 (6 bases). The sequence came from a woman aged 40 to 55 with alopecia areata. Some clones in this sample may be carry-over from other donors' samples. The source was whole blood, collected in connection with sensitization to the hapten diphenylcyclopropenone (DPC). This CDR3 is CASSFLRAGDEQYF. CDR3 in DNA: TGTGCCAGCAGCTTTTTAAGGGCAGGGGACGAGCAGTACTTC.